The 28 T cell receptor beta chains reported below all come from one sample, sequenced in a study of vaccination and CD4 T cells after COVID-19. Treatment denoted: approximately 10-day PBMC culture with coronavirus spike peptide pools or control peptides (ViraFEST assay). Collection of the unexposed donor's CD4+ T cells took place before the COVID-19 pandemic (2011-2018). Sequence data for DNA of cultured CD4+ T cells were generated by the Oncomine TCR Beta short-read assay. TCRdb reprocessed the PCR reads via MiXCR and lists one record per CDR3 protein. The table includes fewer than 8,500 distinct CDR3 sequences, just under 40% detected once. For these receptors, no antigen is known. Sequenced input: CD4+ T cells from blood, cultured in vitro. Receptor source: a human donor in good health.

The genes are TRBV10-3 and TRBJ2-7, with D maybe TRBD1 (6 bases). Germline CDR1 and CDR2: ENHRY and SYGVKD. The CDR3 loop spans 14 amino acids. V lost 10 bases to trimming and J lost 0 bases, with 16 bases between them. The DNA of the CDR3 is TGTGCCACAGGGGAGCGGACTGGCTCCTACGAGCAGTACTTC. Residues: CATGERTGSYEQYF.

This clonotype was observed a few times. This chain connects TRBV20-1 to TRBJ1-6; weak D call: TRBD1 (6 bases). The CDR3 spans 15 residues. Trimming left V 0 bases short and J 8 bases short, with 14 bases between. Germline V gives CDR1 DFQATT, CDR2 SNEGSKA (reference sequence). CDR3 sequence: CSARDKGGWDSPLHF. In DNA form, the CDR3 reads TGCAGTGCTAGAGATAAAGGGGGTTGGGATTCACCCCTCCACTTT.

The genes are TRBV5-1 and TRBJ1-3; no definite D call. V lost 3 bases and J 7 bases, leaving 11 bases between the germline ends. The germline V gene has CDR1 SGHRS and CDR2 YFSETQ. The CDR3 loop spans 13 amino acids. The CDR3, as DNA: TGCGCCAGCAGCTACCTCTCGGGGAACACCATATATTTT. As protein: CASSYLSGNTIYF.

V gene TRBV7-9 combines with J gene TRBJ2-5, with D possibly being TRBD2 (6 bases). The V gene lost 3 bases and the J gene lost 1 base, with 18 bases spanning the gap. Germline V gene data show CDR1 as SEHNR and CDR2 as FQNEAQ (reference sequence). The CDR3 totals 17 residues. The chain's CDR3 is CASSLVRGLIAQETQYF. Written as DNA, the CDR3 is TGTGCCAGCAGCTTGGTCCGGGGACTGATAGCCCAAGAGACCCAGTACTTC.

This clonotype came up a few times. The gene calls are TRBV10-1 and TRBJ1-1; tentative D call: TRBD1 (6 bases). Germline CDR1 reads WNHNN; CDR2 reads SYGVQD (reference sequence). The V and J ends lost 7 bases and 3 bases respectively, with 15 bases between them. The CDR3 extends over 14 amino acids. CDR3 bases: TGCGCCAGCAAGAAAACAACAGGGTACACTGAAGCTTTCTTT. Encoded protein: CASKKTTGYTEAFF.

This chain connects TRBV5-6 to TRBJ1-2; 7 bases align to TRBD1. V lost 5 bases and J lost 4; bases outside the gene matches: 5. The CDR3 totals 13 residues. Germline CDR1 is SGHDT and CDR2 is YYEEEE. CDR3 loop: CASRRQGGYGYTF. The CDR3 coding sequence is TGTGCCAGCAGACGACAGGGTGGCTATGGCTACACCTTC.

This clonotype was counted between two and nine times. The CDR3 DNA reads as TGTGCCAGCATCCCCGGGGGTTCCTACGAGCAGTACTTC. Translated: CASIPGGSYEQYF. The chain recombines TRBV28 with TRBJ2-7, with a possible D match to TRBD2 (6 bases). The CDR3 is 13 residues long. The germline CDR1 and CDR2 sequences are MDHEN and SYDVKM. Trimming pared 7 bases from V and 1 base from J, leaving 11 bases between.

This chain joins TRBV12-3 or TRBV12-4 and TRBJ1-2; D uncertain. Trimming pared 0 bases from V and 4 bases from J, leaving 6 bases between. The CDR3 is made up of 13 amino acids. The CDR3 nucleotides read TGTGCCAGCAGTTTAGCACAGCTCTATGGCTACACCTTC. It is translated as CASSLAQLYGYTF.

V and J are TRBV6-2 or TRBV6-3 and TRBJ2-2, with D possibly matching TRBD1 (5 bases). This CDR3 is built from 15 residues. Trimming took 6 bases from V and 6 from J, leaving 17 bases between them. From germline, CDR1 is MNHEY and CDR2 SVGEGT. In DNA, the CDR3 is TGTGCCAGCAGCGACGCTTGGGGCTTTGCCGGGGAGCTGTTTTTT. The encoded protein is CASSDAWGFAGELFF.

The CDR3 nucleotides read TGTGCCAGTAGTATGCGTTTGGAGAGCGGGGGTCACCTCCACTTT. This gives the protein CASSMRLESGGHLHF. V gene TRBV19 combines with J gene TRBJ1-6, with D perhaps TRBD1 (5 bases). CDR3 length: 15 residues. Trimming shortened V by 3 bases and J by 15 bases, and 21 bases separated the two germline ends. Germline CDR1 and CDR2: LNHDA and SQIVND (reference sequence).

The CDR3 DNA follows: TGCAGTGCTAGAGGGAGCTGGTACAATGAGCAGTTCTTC. Residues: CSARGSWYNEQFF. J is TRBJ2-1 and V is TRBV20-1; D is unresolved. V shed 1 base and J shed 4 bases, with 8 bases lying between them. The CDR3 has 13 residues. CDR1 and CDR2 (germline): DFQATT, SNEGSKA (reference sequence).

This clonotype was seen only a few times. V usage is TRBV27 and J usage is TRBJ2-5, with 8 bases matching TRBD2. Trimming at V came to 3 bases and at J to 5 bases, leaving 5 bases not matched to a gene. This CDR3 is 14 amino acids long. CDR1 and CDR2 (germline): MNHEY, SMNVEV (reference sequence). In DNA, the CDR3 is TGTGCCAGCAGTTTTTCGGGACTAGGGGAGACCCAGTACTTC. Translated: CASSFSGLGETQYF.

This clonotype is termed large. The V call is TRBV7-6, the J call TRBJ1-5; D gene uncertain. This CDR3 contains 13 residues. The germline gives CDR1 SGHVS, CDR2 FNYEAQ. V was cut by 0 bases and J by 7 bases, with 7 bases left in between. In DNA form, the CDR3 reads TGTGCCAGCAGCTTAGCGGGAGCCCAGCCCCAGCATTTT. Encoded protein: CASSLAGAQPQHF.

The V and J genes are TRBV12-3 or TRBV12-4 and TRBJ2-3, with TRBD2 matching 9 bases. This CDR3 is built from 16 residues. The V segment lost 5 bases and the J segment 6 bases; nucleotides outside the gene matches: 12. CDR3 amino acids: CASSPGLARDLDTQYF. Written as DNA, the CDR3 is TGTGCCAGCAGTCCAGGACTAGCGAGGGATCTGGATACGCAGTATTTT.

The chain has TRBV29-1 and TRBJ1-2; D ambiguous. Germline-derived CDR1 and CDR2 are SQVTM and ANQGSEA. This CDR3 is built from 12 residues. Trimming removed 7 bases at V and 4 bases at J, with 13 bases between. The CDR3: CSAGPGVYGYTF. Here the CDR3 DNA reads TGCAGCGCTGGGCCGGGAGTCTATGGCTACACCTTC.

The rearrangement uses TRBV6-1 and TRBJ2-7; 8 bases fit TRBD2. The J segment lost 7 bases and the V segment lost 5 bases, leaving 4 bases of the junction unmatched. This CDR3 spans 12 amino acids. CDR1 MNHNS and CDR2 SASEGT come from the germline V gene. The CDR3 reads CASSLREGEQYF. The CDR3 DNA is TGTGCCAGCAGTCTCCGGGAGGGGGAGCAGTACTTC.

The chain uses TRBV12-3 or TRBV12-4 and TRBJ1-5; 9 bases line up with TRBD1. The CDR3 is made up of 16 amino acids. V gave up 3 bases and J gave up 11 bases; unmatched junction bases: 14. The CDR3 sequence is CASSFRRGQGQGAQHF. In DNA form, the CDR3 reads TGTGCCAGCAGTTTTCGCCGTGGACAGGGGCAAGGGGCCCAGCATTTT.

This clonotype has a handful of counts. The chain recombines TRBV6-2 or TRBV6-3 with TRBJ1-3, with D perhaps matching TRBD1 (6 bases). V lost 6 bases and J 2 bases, leaving 14 bases between the germline ends. The CDR3 is 15 amino acids. Germline assignment: CDR1 MNHEY and CDR2 SVGEGT. Written as DNA, the CDR3 is TGTGCCAGCAGCATTACAGGGATGGCTGGAAACACCATATATTTT. Translation: CASSITGMAGNTIYF.

In its sample, this clonotype was seen a few times. This sequence joins TRBV19 and TRBJ2-5; a possible D gene is TRBD2 (7 bases). The CDR3 contains 17 residues. Trimming took off 8 bases at V and 5 bases at J, with 27 bases between the two ends. CDR1 is LNHDA, CDR2 SQIVND, per germline (reference sequence). In DNA form, the CDR3 reads TGTGCCAGTGCTAACTGGGGGCTAGCGGTCGGGGGGGAGACCCAGTACTTC. This sequence encodes CASANWGLAVGGETQYF.

This sequence joins TRBV4-1 and TRBJ1-2; D uncertain. Germline V gene data show CDR1 as MGHRA and CDR2 as YSYEKL. The CDR3 sequence is 13 residues long. V dropped 1 base and J dropped 7 bases, with 10 bases sitting between them. CDR3 DNA: TGCGCCAGCAGCCAAGTTTGGGGTTCTGGCTACACCTTC. Translating gives CASSQVWGSGYTF.

By sample share, this clonotype is medium-sized (0.01 to 0.1%). CDR3 region: CASRNTGGNNSPLHF. As DNA, the CDR3 is TGTGCCAGTAGAAATACAGGAGGTAATAATTCACCCCTCCACTTT. V usage is TRBV19 and J usage is TRBJ1-6, with D perhaps TRBD1 (5 bases). Germline CDR1 reads LNHDA; CDR2 reads SQIVND (reference sequence). Trimming took 6 bases from V and 5 from J, leaving 14 bases between them. This CDR3 has 15 residues.

The gene calls are TRBV30 and TRBJ1-5; possible D gene TRBD1, 5 bases. This CDR3 has 11 residues. Germline CDR1 is GTSNPN and CDR2 is SVGIG (reference sequence). V was clipped by 2 bases and J by 11 bases, with 10 bases between them. The CDR3, as DNA: TGTGCCTGGAGTTTAGGGGTGACCCAGCATTTT. Translation gives CAWSLGVTQHF.

The CDR3 DNA follows: TGTGCCAGCCAGCCGACCTGGGGGGAAAAACTGTTTTTT. This encodes CASQPTWGEKLFF. This chain joins TRBV6-1 and TRBJ1-4; D possibly corresponds to TRBD1 (5 bases). This CDR3 is 13 amino acids long. V lost 8 bases, J lost 8 bases, and 15 bases lay in between. CDR1 and CDR2 (germline): MNHNS, SASEGT.

The chain combines TRBV12-3 or TRBV12-4 with TRBJ1-1; D might be TRBD1 (5 bases). The CDR3 loop spans 15 amino acids. The V end lost 7 bases, the J end lost 4 bases, and 19 bases lay between the germline ends. This CDR3 reads CASTRPGQRVTEAFF. DNA for the CDR3: TGTGCCAGCACTCGTCCGGGGCAGCGGGTCACTGAAGCTTTCTTT.

The chain is built from TRBV5-5 and TRBJ2-5; D is unresolved. CDR1 and CDR2 (germline): SGHKS, YYEKEE (reference sequence). This CDR3 contains 13 residues. V gave up 0 bases and J gave up 5 bases, with 8 bases separating them. The CDR3: CASSLASRETQYF. The CDR3 DNA is TGTGCCAGCAGCTTGGCGTCGCGGGAGACCCAGTACTTC.

J is TRBJ2-3 and V is TRBV27; 9 nucleotides align to TRBD2. The length of the CDR3 is 18 residues. Germline trimming cut 10 bases from V and 3 bases from J; bases unmatched to any gene: 20. Germline V gene lookup returns CDR1 MNHEY and CDR2 SMNVEV (reference sequence). In DNA, the CDR3 is TGTGCCACCCATCCCTTGGGGAGCGGGGGGTATAAGACAGATACGCAGTATTTT. This sequence encodes CATHPLGSGGYKTDTQYF.

The chain carries TRBV4-1 and TRBJ2-7; D may be TRBD1 or TRBD2 (5 bases each). Trimming removed 0 bases from V and 2 bases from J, with 17 bases in between. This CDR3 has 17 amino acids. CDR1 and CDR2 from the germline V gene are MGHRA and YSYEKL. The CDR3 spells CASSQEYRGRVTYEQYF. The CDR3 bases are TGCGCCAGCAGCCAAGAATATCGGGGCAGGGTTACCTACGAGCAGTACTTC.

This clonotype occurred a few times. The CDR3 DNA follows: TGTGCCTGGAGGGAGCCGGCTTTGGGAAACACTGAAGCTTTCTTT. It encodes CAWREPALGNTEAFF. The chain employs TRBV30 and TRBJ1-1; D remains ambiguous. Looked up from germline, CDR1 is GTSNPN and CDR2 is SVGIG (reference sequence). V lost 3 bases, J lost 2 bases, and 16 bases lay in between. This CDR3 contains 15 residues.